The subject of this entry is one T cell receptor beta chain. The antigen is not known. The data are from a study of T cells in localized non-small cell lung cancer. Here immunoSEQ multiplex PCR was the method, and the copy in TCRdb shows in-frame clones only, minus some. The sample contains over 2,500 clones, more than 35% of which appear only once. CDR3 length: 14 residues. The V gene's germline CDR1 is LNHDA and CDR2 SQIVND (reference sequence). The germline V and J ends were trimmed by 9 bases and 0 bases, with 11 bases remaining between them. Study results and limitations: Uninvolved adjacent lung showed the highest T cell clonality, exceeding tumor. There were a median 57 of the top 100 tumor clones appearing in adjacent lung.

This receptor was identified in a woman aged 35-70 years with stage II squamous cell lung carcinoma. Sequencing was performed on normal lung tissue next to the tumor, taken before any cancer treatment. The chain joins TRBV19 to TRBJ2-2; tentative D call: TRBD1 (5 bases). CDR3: CASQWGANTGELFF. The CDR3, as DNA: TGTGCCAGCCAATGGGGCGCGAACACCGGGGAGCTGTTTTTT.